Reported below is one T cell receptor (beta chain). TCRdb reprocessed the RT-PCR reads via MiXCR and lists one record per CDR3 protein. Seen here are about 680,000 distinct CDR3 sequences, 11% to 15% observed once, and the top ten hold 3% to 4.5%. This CDR3 is built from 16 residues. V was clipped by 4 bases and J by 3 bases; unmatched bases: 4. Germline V gene sequence: CDR1 SGHRS, CDR2 YFSETQ. This receptor was identified in a female donor in good health, serving as a healthy control. The chain uses TRBV5-1 and TRBJ2-2; 12 nucleotides match TRBD2. The source material was memory CD4+ T cells from blood. CDR3 in amino acids: CASSILAGGHTGELFF. The CDR3 bases are TGCGCCAGCAGCATACTAGCGGGAGGCCACACCGGGGAGCTGTTTTTT.